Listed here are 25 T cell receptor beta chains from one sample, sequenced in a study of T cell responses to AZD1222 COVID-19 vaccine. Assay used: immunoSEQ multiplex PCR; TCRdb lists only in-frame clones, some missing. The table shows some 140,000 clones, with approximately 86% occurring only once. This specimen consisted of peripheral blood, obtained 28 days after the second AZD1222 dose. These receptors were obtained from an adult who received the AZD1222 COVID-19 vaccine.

The CDR3 DNA reads TGTGCCACCAGCAGAGGGGCGGGGGGAGAAACTGAAGCTTTCTTT. Translated: CATSRGAGGETEAFF. J is TRBJ1-1 and V is TRBV15, with TRBD1 as a possible D gene (5 bases). With 1 base removed from V and 5 bases from J, the gap between germline ends came to 14 bases. The CDR3 sequence is 15 residues long. Germline lookup yields CDR1 LNHNV and CDR2 YYDKDF (reference sequence).

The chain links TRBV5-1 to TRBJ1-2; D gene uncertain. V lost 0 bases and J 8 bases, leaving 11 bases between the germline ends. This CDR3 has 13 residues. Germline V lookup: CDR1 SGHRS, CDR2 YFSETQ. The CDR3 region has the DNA TGCGCCAGCAGCTTGGAGAGCAAAGCCGGCTACACCTTC. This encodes CASSLESKAGYTF.

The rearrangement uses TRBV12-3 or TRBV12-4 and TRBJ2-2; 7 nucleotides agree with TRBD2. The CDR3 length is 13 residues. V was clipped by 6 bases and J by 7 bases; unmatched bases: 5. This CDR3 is CASSFGGNGELFF. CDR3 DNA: TGTGCCAGCAGCTTCGGGGGGAACGGGGAGCTGTTTTTT.

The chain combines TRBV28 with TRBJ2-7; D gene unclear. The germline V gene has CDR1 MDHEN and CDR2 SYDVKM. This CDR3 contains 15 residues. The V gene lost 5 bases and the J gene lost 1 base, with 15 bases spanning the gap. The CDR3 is CASSPGSEGSYEQYF. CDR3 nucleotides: TGTGCCAGCAGTCCTGGGTCAGAAGGATCCTACGAGCAGTACTTC.

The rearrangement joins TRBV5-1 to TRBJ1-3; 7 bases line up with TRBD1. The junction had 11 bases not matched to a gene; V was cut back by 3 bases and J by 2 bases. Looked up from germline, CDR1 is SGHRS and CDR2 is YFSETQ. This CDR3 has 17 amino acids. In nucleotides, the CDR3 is TGCGCCAGCAGCTCCACCCGACAGGGAATGCCTGGAAACACCATATATTTT. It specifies CASSSTRQGMPGNTIYF.

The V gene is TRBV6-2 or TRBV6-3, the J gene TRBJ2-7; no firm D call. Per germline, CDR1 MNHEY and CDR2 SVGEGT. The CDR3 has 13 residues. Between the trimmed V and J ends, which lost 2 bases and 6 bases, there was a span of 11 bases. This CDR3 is CASSYSLSREQYF. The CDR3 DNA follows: TGTGCCAGCAGTTACAGTCTTTCTCGCGAGCAGTACTTC.

In DNA, the CDR3 is TGTGCCACCAGCAGATTGACCGGGACAGGGTACGCCGGGGAGCTGTTTTTT. Residues: CATSRLTGTGYAGELFF. The V call is TRBV15, the J call TRBJ2-2; 9 nucleotides agree with TRBD1. Germline CDR1 is LNHNV and CDR2 is YYDKDF (reference sequence). V gave up 2 bases and J gave up 6 bases; unmatched junction bases: 10. The CDR3 has 17 amino acids.

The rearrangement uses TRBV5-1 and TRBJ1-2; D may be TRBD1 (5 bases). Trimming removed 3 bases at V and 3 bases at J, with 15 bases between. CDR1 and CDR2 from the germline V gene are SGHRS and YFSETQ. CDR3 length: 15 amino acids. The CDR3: CASSSWQGADYGYTF. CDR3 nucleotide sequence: TGCGCCAGCAGCTCCTGGCAGGGCGCCGACTATGGCTACACCTTC.

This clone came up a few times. The CDR3 loop reads CASSFPDTKRTGNDYEQYF. The CDR3 region has the DNA TGTGCCAGCAGCTTTCCGGATACTAAAAGGACAGGGAACGACTACGAGCAGTACTTC. The gene calls are TRBV7-8 and TRBJ2-7; 8 bases match TRBD1. V lost 3 bases and J lost 3; bases outside the gene matches: 19. CDR3 length: 19 residues. CDR1 is SGHVS, CDR2 FQNEAQ, per germline.

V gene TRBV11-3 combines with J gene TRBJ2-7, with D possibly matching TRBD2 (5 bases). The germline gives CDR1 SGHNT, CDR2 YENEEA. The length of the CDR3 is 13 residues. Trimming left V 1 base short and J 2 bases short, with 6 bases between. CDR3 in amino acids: CASSLGEPYEQYF. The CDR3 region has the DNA TGTGCCAGCAGCTTAGGGGAGCCCTACGAGCAGTACTTC.

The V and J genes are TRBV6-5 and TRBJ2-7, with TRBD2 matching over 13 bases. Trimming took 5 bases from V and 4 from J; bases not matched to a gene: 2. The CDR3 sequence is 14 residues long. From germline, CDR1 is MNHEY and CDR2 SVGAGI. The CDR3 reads CASSRLAGGYEQYF. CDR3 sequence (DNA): TGTGCCAGCAGTCGACTAGCGGGAGGATACGAGCAGTACTTC.

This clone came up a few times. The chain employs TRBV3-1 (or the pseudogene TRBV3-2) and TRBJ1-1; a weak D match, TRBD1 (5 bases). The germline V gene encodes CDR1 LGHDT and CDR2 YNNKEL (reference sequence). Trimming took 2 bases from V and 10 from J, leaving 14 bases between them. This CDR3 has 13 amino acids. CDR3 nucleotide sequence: TGTGCCAGCAGCCAAAGACAGTTCGTGGGAGCTTTCTTT. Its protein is CASSQRQFVGAFF.

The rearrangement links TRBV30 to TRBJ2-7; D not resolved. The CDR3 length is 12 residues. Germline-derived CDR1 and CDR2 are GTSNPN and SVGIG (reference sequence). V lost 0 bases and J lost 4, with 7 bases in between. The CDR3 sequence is CAWSVVGYEQYF. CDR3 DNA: TGTGCCTGGAGTGTAGTGGGATACGAGCAGTACTTC.

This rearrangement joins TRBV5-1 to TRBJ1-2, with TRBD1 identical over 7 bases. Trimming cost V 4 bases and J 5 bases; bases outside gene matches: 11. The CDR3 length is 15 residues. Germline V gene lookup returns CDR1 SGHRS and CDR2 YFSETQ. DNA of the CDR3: TGCGCCAGCAGCGCCGCAGGGACAGTCCTATATGGCTACACCTTC. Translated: CASSAAGTVLYGYTF.

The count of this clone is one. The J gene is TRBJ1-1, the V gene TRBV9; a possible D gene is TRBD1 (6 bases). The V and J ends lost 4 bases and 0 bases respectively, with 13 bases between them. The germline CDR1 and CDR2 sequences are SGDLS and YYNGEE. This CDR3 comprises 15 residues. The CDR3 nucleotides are TGTGCCAGCAGCAACCGGGGGGGGCTGAACACTGAAGCTTTCTTT. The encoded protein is CASSNRGGLNTEAFF.

For the CDR3, the DNA is TGTGCCAGCATTTATCATCGTCAGAGGAGCACTGAAGCTTTCTTT. It yields the protein CASIYHRQRSTEAFF. V is TRBV6-5 and J is TRBJ1-1; the D is unclear. Germline V lookup: CDR1 MNHEY, CDR2 SVGAGI. There are 15 residues in the CDR3. V lost 7 bases and J lost 4, with 19 bases in between.

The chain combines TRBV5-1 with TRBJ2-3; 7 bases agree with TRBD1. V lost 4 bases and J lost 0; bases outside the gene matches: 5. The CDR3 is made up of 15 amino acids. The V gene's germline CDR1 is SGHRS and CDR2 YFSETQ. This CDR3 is CASSPPGQSTDTQYF. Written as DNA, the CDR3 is TGCGCCAGCAGCCCACCGGGACAGAGCACAGATACGCAGTATTTT.

CDR3 residues: CASSERLSHNEQFF. The CDR3 DNA reads as TGTGCCAGCAGTGAAAGGCTCAGTCACAATGAGCAGTTCTTC. The chain uses TRBV6-1 and TRBJ2-1; D uncertain. The V and J ends lost 2 bases and 5 bases respectively, with 10 bases between them. Germline lookup yields CDR1 MNHNS and CDR2 SASEGT. CDR3 length: 14 amino acids.

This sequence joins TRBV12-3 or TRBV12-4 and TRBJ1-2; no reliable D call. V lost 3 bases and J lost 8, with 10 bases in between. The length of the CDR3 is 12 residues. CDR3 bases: TGTGCCAGCAGTTTGTGGGTGGGCGGCTACACCTTC. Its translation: CASSLWVGGYTF.

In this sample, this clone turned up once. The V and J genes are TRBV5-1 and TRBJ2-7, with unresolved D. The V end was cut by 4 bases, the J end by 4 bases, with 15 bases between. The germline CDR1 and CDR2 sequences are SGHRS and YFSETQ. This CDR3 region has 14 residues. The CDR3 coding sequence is TGCGCCAGCAGCGCCGACCTCGGTCAATACGAGCAGTACTTC. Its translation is CASSADLGQYEQYF.

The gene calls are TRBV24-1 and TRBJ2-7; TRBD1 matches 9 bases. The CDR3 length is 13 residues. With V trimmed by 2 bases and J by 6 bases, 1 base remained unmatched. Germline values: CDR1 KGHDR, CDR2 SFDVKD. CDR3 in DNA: TGTGCCACCAGTGATTACAGGGGGCGCGAGCAGTACTTC. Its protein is CATSDYRGREQYF.

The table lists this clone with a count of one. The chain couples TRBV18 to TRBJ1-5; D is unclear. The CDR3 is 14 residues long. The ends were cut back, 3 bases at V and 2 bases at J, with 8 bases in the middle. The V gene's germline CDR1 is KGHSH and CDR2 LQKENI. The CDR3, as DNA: TGTGCCAGCTCACCCACTGCTGGCAATCAGCCCCAGCATTTT. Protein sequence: CASSPTAGNQPQHF.

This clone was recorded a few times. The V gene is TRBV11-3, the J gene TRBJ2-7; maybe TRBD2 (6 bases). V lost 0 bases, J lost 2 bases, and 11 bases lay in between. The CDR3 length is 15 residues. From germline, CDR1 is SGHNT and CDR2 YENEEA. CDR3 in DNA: TGTGCCAGCAGCTTAGATGGAGGAGGGCCCTACGAGCAGTACTTC. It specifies CASSLDGGGPYEQYF.

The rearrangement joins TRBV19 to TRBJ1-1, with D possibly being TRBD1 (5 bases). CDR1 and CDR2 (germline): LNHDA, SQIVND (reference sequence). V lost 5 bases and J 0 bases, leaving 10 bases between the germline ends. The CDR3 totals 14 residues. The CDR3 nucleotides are TGTGCCAGTAGTTCCCGGGGCCTGAACACTGAAGCTTTCTTT. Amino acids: CASSSRGLNTEAFF. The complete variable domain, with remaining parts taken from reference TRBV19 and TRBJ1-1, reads DGGITQSPKYLFRKEGQNVTLSCEQNLNHDAMYWYRQDPGQGLRLIYYSQIVNDFQKGDIAEGYSVSREKKESFPLTVTSAQKNPTAFYLCASSSRGLNTEAFFGQGTRLTVV.

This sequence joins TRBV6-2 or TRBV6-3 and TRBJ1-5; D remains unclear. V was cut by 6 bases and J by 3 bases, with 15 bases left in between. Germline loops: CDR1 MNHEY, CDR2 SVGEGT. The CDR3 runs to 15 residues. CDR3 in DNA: TGTGCCAGCAGCCTAGAAGGCGGATTCAATCAGCCCCAGCATTTT. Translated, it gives CASSLEGGFNQPQHF.